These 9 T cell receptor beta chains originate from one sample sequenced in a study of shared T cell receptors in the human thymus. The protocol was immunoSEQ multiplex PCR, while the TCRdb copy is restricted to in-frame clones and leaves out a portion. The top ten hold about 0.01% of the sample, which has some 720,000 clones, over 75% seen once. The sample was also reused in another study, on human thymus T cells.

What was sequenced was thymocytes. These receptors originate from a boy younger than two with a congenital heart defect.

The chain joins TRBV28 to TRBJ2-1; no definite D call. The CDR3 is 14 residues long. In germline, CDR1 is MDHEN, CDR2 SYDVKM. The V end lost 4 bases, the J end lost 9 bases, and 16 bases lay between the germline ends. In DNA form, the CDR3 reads TGTGCCAGCAGTTCTCCAGAGAGGTTTAGTGAGCAGTTCTTC. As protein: CASSSPERFSEQFF.

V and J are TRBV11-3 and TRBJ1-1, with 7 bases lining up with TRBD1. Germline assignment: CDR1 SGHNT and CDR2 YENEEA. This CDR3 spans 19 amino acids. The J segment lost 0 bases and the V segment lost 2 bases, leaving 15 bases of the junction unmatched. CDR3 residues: CASSLTSGTADPLNTEAFF. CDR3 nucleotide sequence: TGTGCCAGCAGCTTAACCTCAGGGACAGCCGATCCTTTGAACACTGAAGCTTTCTTT.

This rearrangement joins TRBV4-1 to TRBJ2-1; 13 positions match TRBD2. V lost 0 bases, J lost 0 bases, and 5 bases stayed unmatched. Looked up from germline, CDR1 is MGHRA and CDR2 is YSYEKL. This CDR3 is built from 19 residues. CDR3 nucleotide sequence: TGCGCCAGCAGCCAAGATAGGGGACTAGCGGGACGCTCCTACAATGAGCAGTTCTTC. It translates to CASSQDRGLAGRSYNEQFF.

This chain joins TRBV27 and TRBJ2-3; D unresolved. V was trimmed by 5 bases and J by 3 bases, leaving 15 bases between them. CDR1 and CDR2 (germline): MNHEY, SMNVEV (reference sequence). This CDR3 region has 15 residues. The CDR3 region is CASSNQRPGTDTQYF. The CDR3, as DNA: TGTGCCAGCAGTAACCAGAGGCCTGGGACAGATACGCAGTATTTT.

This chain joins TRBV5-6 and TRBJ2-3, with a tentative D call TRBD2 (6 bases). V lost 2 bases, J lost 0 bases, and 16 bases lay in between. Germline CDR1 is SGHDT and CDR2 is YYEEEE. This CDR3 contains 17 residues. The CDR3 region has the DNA TGTGCCAGCAGCTTATCCCCCCAGCGGGTGAGCACAGATACGCAGTATTTT. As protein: CASSLSPQRVSTDTQYF.

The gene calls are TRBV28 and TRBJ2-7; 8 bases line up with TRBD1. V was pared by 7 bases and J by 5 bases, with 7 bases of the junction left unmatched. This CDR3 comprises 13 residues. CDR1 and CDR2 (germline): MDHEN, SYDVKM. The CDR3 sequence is CASTYSGGHEQYF. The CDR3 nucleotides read TGTGCCAGCACCTACTCAGGGGGCCACGAGCAGTACTTC.

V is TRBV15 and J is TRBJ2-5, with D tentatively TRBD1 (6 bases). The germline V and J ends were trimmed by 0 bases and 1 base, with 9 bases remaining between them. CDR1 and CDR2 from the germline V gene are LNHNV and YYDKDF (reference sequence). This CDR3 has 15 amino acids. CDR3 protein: CATSRDPTGQETQYF. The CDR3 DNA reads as TGTGCCACCAGCAGAGATCCGACAGGCCAAGAGACCCAGTACTTC.

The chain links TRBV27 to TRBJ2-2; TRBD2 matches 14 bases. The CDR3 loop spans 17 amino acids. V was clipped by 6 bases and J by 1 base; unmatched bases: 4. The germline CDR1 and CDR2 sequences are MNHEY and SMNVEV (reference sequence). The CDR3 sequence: CASRGLAGVKNTGELFF. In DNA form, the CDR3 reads TGTGCCAGCAGGGGACTAGCGGGAGTGAAGAACACCGGGGAGCTGTTTTTT.

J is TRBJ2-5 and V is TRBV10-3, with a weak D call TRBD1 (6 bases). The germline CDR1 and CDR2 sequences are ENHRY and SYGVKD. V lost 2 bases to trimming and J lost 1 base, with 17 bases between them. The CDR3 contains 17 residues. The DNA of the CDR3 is TGTGCCATCAGTGAGGACACAGGGCCTCTGGGCCAAGAGACCCAGTACTTC. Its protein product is CAISEDTGPLGQETQYF.